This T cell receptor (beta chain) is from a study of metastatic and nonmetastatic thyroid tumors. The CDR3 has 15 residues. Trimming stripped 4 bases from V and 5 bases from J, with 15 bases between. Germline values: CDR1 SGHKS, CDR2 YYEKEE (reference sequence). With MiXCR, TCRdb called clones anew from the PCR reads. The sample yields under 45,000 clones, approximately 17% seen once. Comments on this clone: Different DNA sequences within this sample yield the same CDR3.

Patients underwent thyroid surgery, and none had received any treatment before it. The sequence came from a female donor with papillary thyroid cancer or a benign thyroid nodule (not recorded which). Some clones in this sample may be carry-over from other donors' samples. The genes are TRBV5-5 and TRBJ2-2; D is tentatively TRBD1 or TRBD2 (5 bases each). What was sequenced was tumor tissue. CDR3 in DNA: TGTGCCAGCAGCCTGGGGGTTGGGGGAACCGGGGAGCTGTTTTTT. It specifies CASSLGVGGTGELFF.